This TCR beta chain was captured by sequencing in a study of T cells in Graves' hyperthyroidism and ophthalmopathy. The CDR3 spans 9 residues. Per the germline V gene, CDR1 is SQVTM and CDR2 is ANQGSEA. The ends were cut back, 1 base at V and 11 bases at J, with 3 bases in the middle. Researchers took RNA transcripts and amplified the TCR beta CDR3 regions from them. TCR CDR3 regions were first amplified by RT-PCR with HTBI primers. MiXCR was run by TCRdb on the multiplex PCR reads, yielding one entry per CDR3 protein. This table has 500,000 to 650,000 distinct CDR3 sequences, 46% appearing once. The sample taken for sequencing was peripheral blood or thyroid tissue (not recorded which). The chain employs TRBV29-1 and TRBJ1-3, with D hard to call. The TCR comes from an adult woman with Graves' disease, either hyperthyroidism or ophthalmopathy (not recorded which). CDR3 sequence: CSVEGAIYF. For the CDR3, the DNA is TGCAGCGTTGAAGGGGCCATATATTTT.